What follows are 17 T cell receptor beta chains derived from one specimen sequenced in a study of regulatory T cells in long-lasting Graves disease. The time point is: persistent/refractory GD, antithyroid drugs over 5 years with positive TRAb. Scientists built the TCR library using RNA that was extracted from PBMCs. Building the TCR beta libraries relied on iRepertoire HTBI primers, and CDR3 regions underwent Arm-PCR. MiXCR was run by TCRdb on the multiplex PCR reads, yielding one entry per CDR3 protein. The sample gives about 430,000 distinct CDR3 sequences, 20% to 25% of which show up once; approximately 15% is in the top ten. The sample here was peripheral blood mononuclear cells (PBMCs), taken when the disease was refractory, from a patient treated with antithyroid drugs. These receptors were collected from a female donor with Graves disease.

This clonotype was recorded many times. This chain uses TRBV7-2 with TRBJ2-5, with TRBD2 matching over 16 bases. CDR1 and CDR2 from the germline V gene are SGHTA and FQGNSA. Unmatched junction bases numbered 8, after V lost 2 bases and J lost 2 bases. The CDR3 is 19 residues long. The CDR3 here is CASSLIGTSGRAGQETQYF. CDR3 DNA: TGTGCCAGCAGCTTAATAGGGACTAGCGGGAGGGCCGGGCAAGAGACCCAGTACTTC.

The chain recombines TRBV19 with TRBJ2-7; 9 bases are shared with TRBD2. From germline, CDR1 is LNHDA and CDR2 SQIVND (reference sequence). This CDR3 spans 14 amino acids. V shed 10 bases and J 3 bases; nucleotides not matched to a gene: 10. CDR3 nucleotide sequence: TGTGCCACCTCTCTGGCTAGCGGGGTCTACGAGCAGTACTTC. This translates into CATSLASGVYEQYF.

J is TRBJ2-1 and V is TRBV6-2 or TRBV6-3; a possible D gene is TRBD2 (5 bases). This CDR3 has 14 residues. Germline CDR1 MNHEY, CDR2 SVGEGT. The V end lost 1 base, the J end lost 8 bases, and 12 bases lay between the germline ends. The CDR3 protein is CASSYLFSVDEQFF. The CDR3 DNA reads TGTGCCAGCAGTTACTTGTTTAGCGTGGATGAGCAGTTCTTC.

This clonotype was picked up many times. This chain joins TRBV9 and TRBJ2-5, with 10 positions matching TRBD1. This CDR3 spans 16 amino acids. V was pared by 2 bases and J by 5 bases, with 9 bases of the junction left unmatched. Germline lookup yields CDR1 SGDLS and CDR2 YYNGEE. DNA for the CDR3: TGTGCCAGCAGCGTTTCCGGGACAGGGGATCGGGAGACCCAGTACTTC. It specifies CASSVSGTGDRETQYF.

The V and J genes are TRBV6-1 and TRBJ2-2; TRBD1 agrees at 7 bases. Germline values: CDR1 MNHNS, CDR2 SASEGT. CDR3 length equals 15 residues. V shed 6 bases, J shed 1 base, and the junction held 5 bases outside the gene matches. The CDR3: CASRSGTVNTGELFF. CDR3 sequence (DNA): TGTGCCAGCAGATCCGGGACAGTGAACACCGGGGAGCTGTTTTTT.

This clonotype was detected ten times or more. The chain recombines TRBV28 with TRBJ1-1; D remains unclear. V lost 4 bases and J lost 1, with 22 bases in between. CDR1 MDHEN and CDR2 SYDVKM come from the germline V gene. The CDR3 has 18 residues. The CDR3 sequence: CASSSIAGWGSQNTEAFF. In DNA form, the CDR3 reads TGTGCCAGCAGTTCAATAGCTGGGTGGGGTTCCCAGAACACTGAAGCTTTCTTT.

In its sample, this clonotype was seen many times. The chain couples TRBV30 to TRBJ2-5, with TRBD1 matching 7 bases. Trimming cost V 8 bases and J 2 bases; bases outside gene matches: 5. The CDR3 length is 12 residues. The germline V gene has CDR1 GTSNPN and CDR2 SVGIG (reference sequence). The CDR3 region has the DNA TGTGCCAGATCAGGGGGTCAAGAGACCCAGTACTTC. Its translation: CARSGGQETQYF.

The rearrangement joins TRBV28 to TRBJ1-4, with no clear D. The length of the CDR3 is 12 residues. The germline V gene encodes CDR1 MDHEN and CDR2 SYDVKM. Trimming pared 6 bases from V and 8 bases from J, leaving 10 bases between. The CDR3 here is CASSPLTEKLFF. CDR3 DNA: TGTGCCAGCAGCCCCCTAACAGAAAAACTGTTTTTT.

This sequence joins TRBV25-1 and TRBJ2-7, with D perhaps matching TRBD1 or TRBD2 (5 bases each). The length of the CDR3 is 14 residues. The germline V and J ends were trimmed by 5 bases and 5 bases, with 16 bases remaining between them. Germline V gene sequence: CDR1 MGHDK, CDR2 SYGVNS. The CDR3 reads CASSTNEGIHEQYF. CDR3 sequence (DNA): TGTGCCAGCAGTACTAACGAGGGGATCCACGAGCAGTACTTC.

This clonotype has ten or more counts. The V and J genes are TRBV2 and TRBJ2-5, with D uncertain. Germline loops: CDR1 SNHLY, CDR2 FYNNEI. The CDR3 runs to 13 residues. V was pared by 6 bases and J by 4 bases, with 12 bases between. The CDR3 DNA sequence: TGTGCCAGCAGGTCGGTGGGCCCAGAGACCCAGTACTTC. It is translated as CASRSVGPETQYF.

This clonotype was seen repeatedly, ten times or more. The CDR3 DNA follows: TGTGTCATTGGGCGGGGGCGCTCCTATGGCTACACCTTC. This sequence encodes CVIGRGRSYGYTF. The chain employs TRBV11-3 and TRBJ1-2; weak D call: TRBD1 (6 bases). There are 13 residues in the CDR3. Per germline, CDR1 SGHNT and CDR2 YENEEA.

This clonotype was observed a few times. J is TRBJ2-6 and V is TRBV29-1; D is possibly TRBD2 (6 bases). V lost 6 bases and J 0 bases, leaving 18 bases between the germline ends. CDR1 is SQVTM and CDR2 is ANQGSEA in the germline V gene. This CDR3 region has 17 residues. CDR3 coding DNA: TGCAGCGTCGCTGGGGACTCACAAAACTCTGGGGCCAACGTCCTGACTTTC. It specifies CSVAGDSQNSGANVLTF.

The V call is TRBV5-1, the J call TRBJ1-1; tentatively, D is TRBD1 (6 bases). The CDR3 loop spans 15 amino acids. CDR1 and CDR2 (germline): SGHRS, YFSETQ. V was trimmed by 3 bases and J by 0 bases, leaving 12 bases between them. The DNA for the CDR3 is TGCGCCAGCAGCTCGGGTAGGGGGATGAACACTGAAGCTTTCTTT. Translating it yields CASSSGRGMNTEAFF.

About this clonotype: A much larger clone differs from this one at a single base, so this may be a read error. The chain joins TRBV2 to TRBJ2-7; D unresolved. The CDR3 length is 16 residues. Germline loops: CDR1 SNHLY, CDR2 FYNNEI. CDR3 loop: CASSEGNPFGTYGQYF. DNA for the CDR3: TGTGCCAGCAGTGAAGGTAATCCGTTTGGAACCTACGGGCAGTACTTC.

This clonotype has a handful of counts. The junction and the germline gene differ at one end; a read error may be behind it. The gene calls are TRBV6-5 and TRBJ2-5, with no clear D. Per germline, CDR1 MNHEY and CDR2 SVGAGI. CDR3 length: 12 residues. CDR3 nucleotide sequence: TGTGCCGGCAGTTACTCGCCCGAGACCCAGTACTTC. This translates into CAGSYSPETQYF.

V is TRBV11-2 and J is TRBJ2-3, with TRBD2 identical over 11 bases. CDR1 and CDR2 (germline): SGHAT, FQNNGV. V was clipped by 3 bases and J by 6 bases; unmatched bases: 2. The CDR3 consists of 14 residues. In nucleotides, the CDR3 is TGTGCCAGCAGCTTGGCTAGCGGGAGGGATACGCAGTATTTT. It translates to CASSLASGRDTQYF. The whole variable domain, remainder taken from reference TRBV11-2 and TRBJ2-3, is EAGVAQSPRYKIIEKRQSVAFWCNPISGHATLYWYQQILGQGPKLLIQFQNNGVVDDSQLPKDRFSAERLKGVDSTLKIQPAKLEDSAVYLCASSLASGRDTQYFGPGTRLTVL.

The gene calls are TRBV19 and TRBJ1-1; no reliable D call. Trimming removed 6 bases at V and 1 base at J, with 12 bases between. From germline, CDR1 is LNHDA and CDR2 SQIVND (reference sequence). This CDR3 has 14 residues. CDR3 nucleotide sequence: TGTGCCAGTAGGCGCCCTGATGCGAACACTGAAGCTTTCTTT. Its protein is CASRRPDANTEAFF.